This T cell receptor (beta chain) emerged from a study of shared clonotypes between healthy human individuals. The germline V gene encodes CDR1 LNHDA and CDR2 SQIVND (reference sequence). The CDR3 consists of 13 residues. Researchers divided each subset's genomic DNA evenly across several immunoSEQ plates. Some clones are missing from TCRdb's copy, which holds only in-frame ones; the method was immunoSEQ multiplex PCR. The sample carries about 2.4 million clones, approximately 92% recorded once. Study-level results: Relative to their counterparts shared across all four donors, non-shared clonotypes exhibited diminished generation probabilities.

This clone was found once. The antigen remains undetermined. The junction departs from the called germline gene at one end, perhaps through a read error. The chain recombines TRBV19 with TRBJ1-4; D is undetermined. Sequenced input: naive CD4+ T cells sorted from blood. Noted subset: CD45RA+ positively selected. The source of this sequence is a man between 18 and 29 years old in good health. The DNA for the CDR3 is TGTGCCAGTCGTATGGGCTTAAATGAAAAACTGTTTTTT. Translating it yields CASRMGLNEKLFF.